The TCR beta chain described here comes from a study of blood T cell repertoires in COVID-19. In the study overall: The analysed material was cDNA or gDNA that came from T cells, B-cell-depleted T cells, or PBMCs.

The junction had 3 bases not matched to a gene; V was cut back by 3 bases and J by 3 bases. Germline loops: CDR1 SGHTA, CDR2 FQGNSA. The CDR3 sequence is 14 residues long. Under the authors' procedure: Amplified reference gene primers provided the basis for estimating nucleated cell counts. Here immunoSEQ multiplex PCR was the method, and the copy in TCRdb shows in-frame clones only, minus some. That table supplies the V and J calls and clone size; D and trimming were determined from the DNA. The sample lists roughly 100,000 clones, 75% to 85% occurring once. The sequenced material came from peripheral blood. The clonotype comes from a woman at least 80 years old with acute or convalescent COVID-19. This chain joins TRBV7-2 and TRBJ1-2; TRBD1 matches 8 bases. Here the CDR3 DNA reads TGTGCCAGCAGCTTGGACAGGGCTTACTATGGCTACACCTTC. Its protein is CASSLDRAYYGYTF.